What follows are 16 T cell receptor beta chains derived from one specimen sequenced in a study of shared T cell receptors in the human thymus. TCRdb keeps only in-frame clones here, not all; method: immunoSEQ multiplex PCR. Among hundreds of thousands of clones, around 87% were seen once, and the ten largest hold roughly 0.0097%. This sample also belongs to another study, concerning human thymus T cells.

Input material: thymocytes. These TCRs come from a boy in the first two years of life with a congenital heart defect.

V is TRBV4-3 and J is TRBJ2-3; 9 positions match TRBD2. Trimming at V came to 4 bases and at J to 4 bases, leaving 9 bases not matched to a gene. Germline values: CDR1 LGHNA, CDR2 YSLEER. This CDR3 comprises 16 residues. Here the CDR3 reads CASSLTWREGSDTQYF. The CDR3 coding sequence is TGCGCCAGCAGCCTCACATGGCGGGAGGGTTCAGATACGCAGTATTTT.

This CDR3 is CASRAAGVFSEQYF. CDR3 DNA: TGTGCCAGCAGGGCAGCGGGAGTGTTTAGCGAGCAGTACTTC. The chain links TRBV7-2 to TRBJ2-7; 8 nucleotides agree with TRBD2. The CDR3 loop spans 14 amino acids. The V segment lost 6 bases and the J segment 6 bases; nucleotides outside the gene matches: 10. Germline-derived CDR1 and CDR2 are SGHTA and FQGNSA.

The CDR3 loop is CASSGQASGRVTGELFF. CDR3 DNA: TGTGCCAGCAGCGGTCAGGCTAGCGGGAGAGTCACCGGGGAGCTGTTTTTT. V is TRBV5-4 and J is TRBJ2-2; 10 bases map to TRBD2. J lost 4 bases, V lost 4 bases, and 10 bases had no gene match. Looked up from germline, CDR1 is SGHNT and CDR2 is YYREEE (reference sequence). The CDR3 is 17 amino acids.

The V and J genes are TRBV27 and TRBJ1-2, with 8 bases aligning to TRBD1. There are 16 residues in the CDR3. Unmatched junction bases numbered 15, after V lost 8 bases and J lost 4 bases. Germline V gene lookup returns CDR1 MNHEY and CDR2 SMNVEV (reference sequence). DNA for the CDR3: TGTGCCAGCGGATCCCATCCTCAGGGGGCAGGCTATGGCTACACCTTC. It specifies CASGSHPQGAGYGYTF.

The chain combines TRBV5-4 with TRBJ2-5; TRBD2 matches at 8 bases. Losses at the gene ends were 3 bases for V and 1 base for J; bases not matched to a gene: 11. Per the germline V gene, CDR1 is SGHNT and CDR2 is YYREEE (reference sequence). This CDR3 region has 17 residues. For the CDR3, the DNA is TGTGCCAGCAGCTGCCGAAATAGCGGGATCCCCCAAGAGACCCAGTACTTC. Translating it yields CASSCRNSGIPQETQYF.

The rearrangement links TRBV27 to TRBJ2-7; a weak D match, TRBD2 (5 bases). In germline, CDR1 is MNHEY, CDR2 SMNVEV (reference sequence). The CDR3 length is 17 residues. V was shortened by 4 bases and J by 3 bases, with 22 bases between the two germline ends. The CDR3 loop is CASSYSKRLLGNYEQYF. The CDR3 region has the DNA TGTGCCAGCAGTTATTCTAAAAGACTACTAGGGAACTACGAGCAGTACTTC.

This clone has more than one count but fewer than ten. The rearrangement links TRBV10-2 to TRBJ2-1; D remains unclear. CDR3 length: 19 amino acids. In germline, CDR1 is WSHSY, CDR2 SAAADI. V lost 2 bases to trimming and J lost 2 bases, with 22 bases between them. CDR3 bases: TGCGCCAGCAGTGAGGGAGAACCTCTAGAGCGCTACCCCTACAATGAGCAGTTCTTC. The encoded protein is CASSEGEPLERYPYNEQFF.

The chain combines TRBV28 with TRBJ1-5; unclear D gene. There are 12 residues in the CDR3. Trimming left V 8 bases short and J 6 bases short, with 11 bases between. Germline CDR1 and CDR2: MDHEN and SYDVKM. The CDR3 here is CASHSGGQPQHF. The CDR3 DNA follows: TGTGCCAGCCACTCAGGTGGTCAGCCCCAGCATTTT.

The sample holds one count of this clone. The gene calls are TRBV10-3 and TRBJ2-7; D perhaps matches TRBD1 (6 bases). In germline, CDR1 is ENHRY, CDR2 SYGVKD. V was pared by 0 bases and J by 2 bases, with 11 bases between. This CDR3 spans 15 amino acids. As DNA, the CDR3 is TGTGCCATCAGTGAGTCGGGACATCCACCCTACGAGCAGTACTTC. Protein sequence: CAISESGHPPYEQYF.

The chain combines TRBV6-1 with TRBJ1-2; D gene ambiguous. Germline V CDR1 and CDR2: MNHNS, SASEGT. The CDR3 is 16 amino acids. Between the trimmed V and J ends, which lost 3 bases and 0 bases, there was a span of 14 bases. The CDR3 protein is CASSEIPTTTNYGYTF. The CDR3 coding sequence is TGTGCCAGCAGTGAGATTCCGACGACTACTAACTATGGCTACACCTTC.

The chain links TRBV27 to TRBJ2-5; D perhaps matches TRBD2 (6 bases). Germline CDR1 MNHEY, CDR2 SMNVEV (reference sequence). The CDR3 is 12 amino acids. V gave up 6 bases and J gave up 5 bases, with 10 bases separating them. The CDR3 here is CASSFGGETQYF. CDR3 nucleotide sequence: TGTGCCAGCAGCTTTGGGGGGGAGACCCAGTACTTC.

The chain couples TRBV4-2 to TRBJ1-2; 7 bases line up with TRBD1. Germline CDR1 reads LGHNA; CDR2 reads YNFKEQ. Trimming at V came to 7 bases and at J to 3 bases, leaving 11 bases not matched to a gene. The CDR3 is 15 residues long. CDR3 sequence: CASTPTRQGDYGYTF. DNA of the CDR3: TGTGCCAGCACCCCTACTCGCCAGGGGGACTATGGCTACACCTTC.

The chain carries TRBV4-2 and TRBJ2-3; D perhaps matches TRBD2 (6 bases). Trimming cost V 2 bases and J 2 bases, with 17 bases left between them. The CDR3 runs 17 residues. The germline CDR1 and CDR2 sequences are LGHNA and YNFKEQ. The CDR3 protein is CASSQPGLRGDTDTQYF. The DNA for the CDR3 is TGTGCCAGCAGCCAACCCGGACTAAGAGGGGACACAGATACGCAGTATTTT.

The chain has TRBV11-2 and TRBJ2-1, with TRBD2 as a possible D gene (5 bases). With 3 bases removed from V and 0 bases from J, the gap between germline ends came to 6 bases. Germline-derived CDR1 and CDR2 are SGHAT and FQNNGV. The CDR3 is 14 amino acids. The CDR3 DNA sequence: TGTGCCAGCAGCTTCGGGATCTCCTACAATGAGCAGTTCTTC. Protein product: CASSFGISYNEQFF.

The rearrangement joins TRBV4-1 to TRBJ2-1, with D possibly TRBD2 on 6 matching bases. Germline-derived CDR1 and CDR2 are MGHRA and YSYEKL. The CDR3 length is 17 residues. V gave up 5 bases and J gave up 4 bases, with 21 bases separating them. The CDR3: CASSVTHGSGSYNEQFF. DNA for the CDR3: TGCGCCAGCAGCGTAACCCACGGGAGCGGGTCTTACAATGAGCAGTTCTTC.

The rearrangement uses TRBV5-6 and TRBJ2-1; 13 bases align to TRBD2. Germline values: CDR1 SGHDT, CDR2 YYEEEE. J lost 9 bases, V lost 4 bases, and 10 bases had no gene match. CDR3 size: 16 residues. CDR3 residues: CASSPRTSGSPREQFF. The CDR3 nucleotides read TGTGCCAGCAGCCCCAGGACTAGCGGGAGCCCCCGTGAGCAGTTCTTC. Together with reference TRBV5-6 and TRBJ2-1, the CDR3 gives the full variable domain: DAGVTQSPTHLIKTRGQQVTLRCSPKSGHDTVSWYQQALGQGPQFIFQYYEEEERQRGNFPDRFSGHQFPNYSSELNVNALLLGDSALYLCASSPRTSGSPREQFFGPGTRLTVL.